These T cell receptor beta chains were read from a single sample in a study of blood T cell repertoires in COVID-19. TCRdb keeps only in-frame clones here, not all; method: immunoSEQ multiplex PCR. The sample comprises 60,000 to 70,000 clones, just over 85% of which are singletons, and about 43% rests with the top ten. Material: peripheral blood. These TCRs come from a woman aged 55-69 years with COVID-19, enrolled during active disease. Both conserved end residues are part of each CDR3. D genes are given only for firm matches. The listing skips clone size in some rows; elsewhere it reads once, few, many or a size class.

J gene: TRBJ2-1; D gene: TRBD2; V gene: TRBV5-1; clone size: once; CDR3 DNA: TGCGCCAGCAGCTTGGGACTAGCGGGAGTAGATGAGCAGTTCTTC; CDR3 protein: CASSLGLAGVDEQFF
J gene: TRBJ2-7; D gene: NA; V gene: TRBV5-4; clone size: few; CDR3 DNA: TGTGCCAGCAGCTCCGCCGGGACCTACGAGCAGTACTTC; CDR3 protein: CASSSAGTYEQYF
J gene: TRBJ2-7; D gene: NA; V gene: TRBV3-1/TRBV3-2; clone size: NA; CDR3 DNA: TGTGCCAGCTCCCTGACTGCCAGCTCCTACGAGCAGTACTTC; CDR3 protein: CASSLTASSYEQYF
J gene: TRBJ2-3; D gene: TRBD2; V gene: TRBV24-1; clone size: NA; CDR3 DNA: TGTGCCACCAGTGACGGTCCTAGCGGGGGGCAGGCCGATACGCAGTATTTT; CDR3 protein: CATSDGPSGGQADTQYF
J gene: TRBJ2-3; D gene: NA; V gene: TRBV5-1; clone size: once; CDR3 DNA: TGCGCCAGCAGTTCCAGACAGGATACGCAGTATTTT; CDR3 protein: CASSSRQDTQYF
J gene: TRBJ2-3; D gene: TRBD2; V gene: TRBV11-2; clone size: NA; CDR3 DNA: TGTGCCAGCAGCCCCCCCGGGGGGGCAGATACGCAGTATTTT; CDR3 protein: CASSPPGGADTQYF
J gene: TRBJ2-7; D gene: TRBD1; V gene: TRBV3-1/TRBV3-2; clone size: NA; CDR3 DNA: TGTGCCAGCAGCGGGGACAGGGGGAACGAGCAGTACTTC; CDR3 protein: CASSGDRGNEQYF
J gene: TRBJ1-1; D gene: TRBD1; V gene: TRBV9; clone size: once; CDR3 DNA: TGTGCCAGCAGCGCTGACAGGGGAATGAAGACTGAAGCTTTCTTT; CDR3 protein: CASSADRGMKTEAFF
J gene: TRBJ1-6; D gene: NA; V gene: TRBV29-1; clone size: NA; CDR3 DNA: TGCAGCGTTGAGAGAAAAGGGGGTGTTTTCCACTTT; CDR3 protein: CSVERKGGVFHF
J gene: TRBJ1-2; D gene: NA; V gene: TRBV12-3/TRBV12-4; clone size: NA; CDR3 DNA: TGTGCCAGCAGTTTGTCCGAGAACTATGGCTACACCTTC; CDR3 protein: CASSLSENYGYTF
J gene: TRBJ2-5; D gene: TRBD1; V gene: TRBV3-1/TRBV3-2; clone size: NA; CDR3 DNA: TGTGCCAGCAGCCACCCCCCGGGACAGGGTGGAGAGACCCAGTACTTC; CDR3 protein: CASSHPPGQGGETQYF
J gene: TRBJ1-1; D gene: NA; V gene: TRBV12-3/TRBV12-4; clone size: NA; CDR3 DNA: TGTGCCAGCAGTCCTAGCTTTCTAGGAAAAGCTTTCTTT; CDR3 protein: CASSPSFLGKAFF
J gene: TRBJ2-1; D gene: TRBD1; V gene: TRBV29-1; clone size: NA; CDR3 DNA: TGCAGCGTTGAAGTACAGGGGTTGGGCAATGAGCAGTTCTTC; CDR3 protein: CSVEVQGLGNEQFF
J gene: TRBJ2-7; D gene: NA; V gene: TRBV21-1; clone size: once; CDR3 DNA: TGTGCCAGCAGCAAAGGGGGCAGGGCCTCCTACGAGCAGTACTTC; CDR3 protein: CASSKGGRASYEQYF
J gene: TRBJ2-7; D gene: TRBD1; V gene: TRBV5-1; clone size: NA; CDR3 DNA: TGCGCCAGCAACCCCCAGGGGGCTAAGTACTTC; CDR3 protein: CASNPQGAKYF